Listed below are T cell receptor beta chains from one sample, sequenced in a study of shared clonotypes between healthy human individuals. Assay used: immunoSEQ multiplex PCR; TCRdb lists only in-frame clones, some missing. The data hold 2 million to 2.5 million clones, with about 95% observed a single time. Material: naive CD8+ T cells sorted from blood. Receptors originate from a man aged 18 to 29 in good health. Each CDR3 is given without its conserved first and last residue.

V: TRBV4-2
J: TRBJ2-7
CDR3: ASSQIELAGASSYEQY

V: TRBV27
J: TRBJ1-6
CDR3: ASSSRTGPNSPLH

V: TRBV27
J: TRBJ2-7
CDR3: ASSPWGLRGPNYEQY

V: TRBV12-5
J: TRBJ2-6
CDR3: ASGWGLFSGANVLT

V: TRBV2
J: TRBJ2-7
CDR3: ASSPSGGYEQY

V: TRBV28
J: TRBJ2-7
CDR3: ASRTGQGGSYEQY

V: TRBV10-1
J: TRBJ2-3
CDR3: ASSEGDTQY

V: TRBV5-5
J: TRBJ2-2
CDR3: ASSFRLAGANTGELF

V: TRBV6-5
J: TRBJ2-5
CDR3: ASTLRGGETQY

V: TRBV29-1
J: TRBJ2-7
CDR3: SVEVWGRGYYEQY

V: TRBV28
J: TRBJ2-7
CDR3: ASSSQTWATYEQY

V: TRBV11-2
J: TRBJ2-3
CDR3: ASSLHLAGSADTQY

V: TRBV5-8
J: TRBJ2-3
CDR3: ASSVLRDTQY

V: TRBV4-1
J: TRBJ2-7
CDR3: ASSPGQGAGYEQY

V: TRBV27
J: TRBJ2-7
CDR3: ASSLIRGSYEQY

V: TRBV28
J: TRBJ2-2
CDR3: ASSFTTGELF